Here is one T cell receptor (beta chain) with its context. This clone's antigen is unknown. No per-base quality is available; no much larger clone lies one base away. CD8 naive samples were CD45RO-negative cells positively selected for CCR7, giving a CD45RA+CCR7+ population that excluded TemRA cells. Healthy HIV-negative adults with no recently reported acute infections or vaccinations were included as donors. All donors were Caucasian adults living in Nashville, Tennessee, USA. Blood was collected by leukapheresis, and PBMCs were isolated by Ficoll-Histopaque density gradient centrifugation and then cryopreserved in liquid nitrogen vapor phase. Analytical flow cytometry was used to check the purity and quantity of each magnetically sorted T cell population. From each sorted fraction, genomic DNA was isolated and quantified by UV absorbance on a Nanodrop 2000c. TCR CDR3 regions were amplified from genomic DNA by multiplex PCR using the deep immunoSEQ assay. Extracted genomic DNA from each cell subset was spread evenly across all wells of several immunoSEQ 96-well plates, with each plate serving as a replicate. For sorted subsets, each replicate PCR was loaded with 150 to 250 ng genomic DNA, equivalent to 30,000 or so T cell genomes. The purified libraries were quantified using a Qubit 3.0 fluorometer, sized with a Bioanalyzer 2100, and then quantified again using the KAPA Library Quantification kit. Each immunoSEQ 96-well plate was sequenced on its own single-read 150-cycle Illumina NextSeq 550 flow cell. In the source study's methods: Because the immunoSEQ output held only junctional sequences and lacked quality scores, the filtering could not match the filtering applied to full-length reads. Sequences were annotated with PyIR, a Python wrapper for IgBLAST v1.9, and V/J genes and CDR3 were assigned using IMGT germline references. Reads with weak V/J assignments (E-value above 1e-6), missing CDR3, stop codons, out-of-frame junctions, or ambiguous translated residues were removed. V3J clonotypes were defined by identical inferred V gene, J gene, and CDR3 amino acid sequence. Percentage overlap between repertoires was computed as shared unique clonotypes divided by the size of the smaller repertoire. Three approaches were used to assess repertoire richness: RTK rarefaction, the Chao1 estimator, and Recon v2.1 estimates of unobserved clonotypes. For all TCRbeta clonotypes obtained by the gDNA method from a handful of donors, generation probabilities were computed with OLGA. TCRdb provides this immuneACCESS table in a form limited to in-frame rearrangements. Some clones are lacking; in checked studies, under half of them reflect an unresolved V gene, and why the rest are absent is not known. For V, J and clone size, that table is used; D and trimming come from the DNA. Recorded for this sample are millions of clones; about 95% of them occurred a single time. Roughly 1% of the sample lies in the top ten.

The data were obtained in a study of shared clonotypes between healthy human individuals (dated by TCRdb to about 2020). The study in broad terms: A couple of women and a few men aged 18 to 49 years were included in the cohort. Each donor's leukapheresis produced roughly between roughly 0.85 and 9.5 billion PBMCs. To estimate repertoire size and how much clonotype sharing occurs between individuals, the study deeply sequenced the blood TCR repertoires of several healthy adults. To increase sequencing depth and limit assay-specific biases, different laboratories used diverse techniques to prepare libraries and sequence TCR repertoires. For each donor, CD4 naive and CD4 memory were each given three plates, CD8 naive was given two plates, and CD8 memory was given one plate. The paper as a whole reports these results and caveats: Naive subsets generally had larger estimated clonotype richness than memory subsets did. Incomplete sequencing was indicated by rarefaction of sorted-subset datasets, despite the large sequencing depth. Pairwise subsampling led to the expectation that sequencing depth would affect the degree of clonotype sharing among donors. Sharing across a handful of donors was observed for approximately 5% of naive CD4, under 4% of naive CD8, over 2% of memory CD4, and over 0.3% of memory CD8 clonotypes. Because the study included only a small number of donors, the genetic and exposure-history diversity represented was limited. Clonotypes shared by all four sorted-subset donors showed higher generation probabilities than non-shared clonotypes. Sampling was restricted to blood, and TCR repertoires in tissues likely differ from the TCR repertoires found in blood.

In the germline V gene, CDR1 corresponds to MNHNS and CDR2 to SASEGT. The junction shows trimming of 0 bases on V and 6 bases on J, and the gene matches do not reach 15 bases of it. The CDR3 goes from the cysteine to the phenylalanine over 18 residues. Here the CDR3 DNA is all that survives: 54 bases in frame from base 1. The sequenced material came from naive CD8+ T cells sorted from blood. Sample cell subset or site, as interpreted from the label and publication: CD45RA+CCR7+. The chain employs TRBV6-1 and TRBJ2-3, with 7 bases matching TRBD2. The clonotype was recovered from a man between 18 and 35 years old in good health. The CDR3: CASSEAVIGREGIDTQYF. The nucleotides read TGTGCCAGCAGTGAAGCTGTAATTGGCAGGGAGGGTATTGATACGCAGTATTTT.